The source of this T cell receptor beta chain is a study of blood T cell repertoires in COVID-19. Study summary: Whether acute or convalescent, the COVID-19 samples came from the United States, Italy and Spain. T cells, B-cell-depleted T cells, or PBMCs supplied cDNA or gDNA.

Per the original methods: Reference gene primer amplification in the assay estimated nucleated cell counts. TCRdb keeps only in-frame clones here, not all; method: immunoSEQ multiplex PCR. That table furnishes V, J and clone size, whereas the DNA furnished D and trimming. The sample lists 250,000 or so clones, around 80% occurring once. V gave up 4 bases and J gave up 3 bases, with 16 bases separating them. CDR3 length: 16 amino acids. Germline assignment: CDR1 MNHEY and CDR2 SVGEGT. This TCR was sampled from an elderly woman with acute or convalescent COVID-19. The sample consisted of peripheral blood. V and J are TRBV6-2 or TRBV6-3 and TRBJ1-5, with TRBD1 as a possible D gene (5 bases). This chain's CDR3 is CASSLSKGAINQPQHF. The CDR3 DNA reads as TGTGCCAGCAGTTTAAGTAAAGGGGCGATCAATCAGCCCCAGCATTTT.